The rows below give T cell receptor beta chains drawn from one sample of a study of T cells after somatic rescue of genetic block. Sequenced by immunoSEQ multiplex PCR; TCRdb stores in-frame clones only, minus some. Of 95,000 to 120,000 clones in the sample, approximately 90% are singletons; the top ten hold less than 1.5%. Material for sequencing was peripheral blood mononuclear cells (PBMCs). The receptor set was obtained from a woman aged 18-29 years. Both conserved end residues are part of each CDR3. A D gene is named only where the DNA matches it firmly. Only some rows state a clone size, as once, few, many or a class for expanded clones.

d_gene | j_gene | abundance | v_gene | CDR3aa | CDR3nt
TRBD2 | TRBJ2-2 | - | TRBV30 | CAWNPSGGAGELFF | TGTGCCTGGAACCCCAGCGGGGGGGCCGGGGAGCTGTTTTTT
- | TRBJ2-5 | - | TRBV4-1 | CASSSTRGRETQYF | TGCGCCAGCAGCTCTACCAGGGGCCGAGAGACCCAGTACTTC
- | TRBJ2-7 | - | TRBV19 | CASSKAGEQYF | TGTGCCAGTAGTAAGGCAGGCGAGCAGTACTTC
- | TRBJ1-3 | - | TRBV7-9 | CASSRRRQPNSGNTIYF | TGTGCCAGCAGCCGCCGTCGACAGCCCAACTCTGGAAACACCATATATTTT
- | TRBJ2-7 | once | TRBV28 | CASSFTDYEQYF | TGTGCCAGCAGTTTCACAGACTACGAGCAGTACTTC
- | TRBJ2-7 | - | TRBV4-1 | CASSQAGARGEQYF | TGCGCCAGCAGCCAAGCGGGGGCCAGGGGCGAGCAGTACTTC
- | TRBJ1-2 | - | TRBV7-9 | CAADQVYYGYTF | TGTGCCGCGGACCAGGTTTACTATGGCTACACCTTC
TRBD1 | TRBJ2-7 | - | TRBV10-3 | CASQGATYEQYF | TGTGCCAGCCAGGGGGCTACTTACGAGCAGTACTTC
- | TRBJ2-1 | - | TRBV14 | CASGRTFYNEQFF | TGTGCCAGCGGAAGGACATTCTACAATGAGCAGTTCTTC
TRBD2 | TRBJ2-3 | - | TRBV7-3 | CASSALAGGPRDTQYF | TGTGCCAGCAGCGCACTAGCGGGGGGTCCCCGGGATACGCAGTATTTT
TRBD2 | TRBJ2-7 | - | TRBV4-2 | CASSPGGGSYEQYF | TGTGCCAGCAGCCCTGGGGGGGGCTCCTACGAGCAGTACTTC
- | TRBJ2-5 | once | TRBV18 | CASSPDPETQYF | TGTGCCAGCTCCCCGGACCCAGAGACCCAGTACTTC
- | TRBJ2-7 | once | TRBV4-3 | CASSQEITNGIYEQYF | TGCGCCAGCAGCCAAGAGATAACAAACGGTATCTACGAGCAGTACTTC
- | TRBJ2-7 | - | TRBV5-1 | CASSLQDSYEQYF | TGCGCCAGCAGCTTACAGGACTCCTACGAGCAGTACTTC
- | TRBJ1-1 | - | TRBV19 | CASSIDGEGDTEAFF | TGTGCCAGTAGTATAGACGGGGAAGGGGATACTGAAGCTTTCTTT
- | TRBJ2-3 | - | TRBV12-2 | CASRLDSKRTAPTDTQYF | TGTGCAAGTCGCTTAGATAGCAAGCGGACAGCTCCCACAGATACGCAGTATTTT
TRBD1 | TRBJ2-7 | - | TRBV27 | CASRSSGTGAYEQYF | TGTGCCAGCAGGTCATCAGGGACAGGGGCTTACGAGCAGTACTTC
- | TRBJ2-3 | - | TRBV6-1 | CASSEGGNTDTQYF | TGTGCCAGCAGTGAAGGGGGCAACACAGATACGCAGTATTTT
- | TRBJ2-7 | - | TRBV6-5 | CASSRQVSYEQYF | TGTGCCAGCAGCCGACAGGTATCCTACGAGCAGTACTTC
- | TRBJ2-3 | - | TRBV5-1 | CASCRGLGWGDTQYF | TGCGCCAGCTGCCGGGGACTCGGATGGGGAGATACGCAGTATTTT
TRBD2 | TRBJ2-3 | - | TRBV5-4 | CASSSGTSGGAIDTQYF | TGTGCCAGCAGCAGCGGGACTAGCGGGGGGGCTATAGATACGCAGTATTTT
TRBD2 | TRBJ2-3 | once | TRBV9 | CASSPIAGGPGDTQYF | TGTGCCAGCAGCCCCATAGCGGGGGGGCCCGGAGATACGCAGTATTTT